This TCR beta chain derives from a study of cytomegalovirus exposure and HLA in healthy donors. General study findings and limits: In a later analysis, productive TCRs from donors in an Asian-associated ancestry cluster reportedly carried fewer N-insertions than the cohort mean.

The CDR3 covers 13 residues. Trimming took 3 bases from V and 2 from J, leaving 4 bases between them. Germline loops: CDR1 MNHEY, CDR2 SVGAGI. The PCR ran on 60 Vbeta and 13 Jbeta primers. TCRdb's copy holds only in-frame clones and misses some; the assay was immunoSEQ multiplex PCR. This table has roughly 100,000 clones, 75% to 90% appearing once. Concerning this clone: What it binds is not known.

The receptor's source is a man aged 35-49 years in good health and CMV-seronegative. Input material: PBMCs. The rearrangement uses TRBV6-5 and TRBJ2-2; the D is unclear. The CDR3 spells CASSYPNTGELFF. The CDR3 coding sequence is TGTGCCAGCAGTTATCCTAACACCGGGGAGCTGTTTTTT.